This T cell receptor (beta chain) was captured in a study of draining lymph node invasion in breast cancer (dated by TCRdb to about 2020). Turning to the overall study: Across breast cancer tissues, a separate targeted assay used bulk TCR-beta CDR3 sequencing to compare sorted memory regulatory T cells with memory conventional CD4 T cells. From every patient, the primary tumor plus matched non-invaded and tumor-invaded tumor-draining lymph nodes were collected, and both Treg and Tconv subsets were profiled. Lymph nodes from five patients were covered by the separate targeted TCR sequencing, and for three of those patients the primary tumors were sequenced as well.

For memory conventional CD4 T cells, the sort was based on CD4+ CD45RA- CD25- cells. Before staining and sorting, a Miltenyi Pan T Cell isolation kit was used to pre-enrich the T cells. Immunohistochemistry for estrogen receptor, progesterone receptor, HER2 and Ki-67 was used to characterize primary tumors. Within a few hours after surgery, the fresh surgical tissue was processed by cutting it into small fragments. Tissue fragments were enzymatically digested with Liberase TL plus DNase for under 25 minutes and were then filtered through a 40-micrometer strainer. After DAPI live/dead staining, cells were sorted on a BD FACS Aria II, reaching roughly 97-99% purity. Sorted cells were lysed in TCL buffer, and RNA was purified with a Norgen Single Cell RNA purification kit including DNase treatment. What the study reported, not specific to this receptor: The tumor top-100 clone tracking analysis was possible in only a couple of patients. Some of the top 100 tumor clones were detected in invaded and non-invaded nodes, suggesting recirculation between tumor and draining nodes. In the targeted TCR-seq data, Tregs appeared more clonally expanded than Tconvs in all tissues, and both subsets were less diverse in tumor than lymph nodes. Shared TCRs between Treg and Tconv subsets were considered suggestive but not proof of common clonal origin. Per tissue, roughly 12-25% of Treg TCRs were found to be shared with Tconvs, and this sharing was interpreted as suggesting peripheral Treg induction. Data could not resolve whether Treg conversion occurred in a given organ or whether converted Tregs recirculated between nodes and tumor.

About this clonotype: Which antigen it targets is not known. Base qualities are not provided; no much larger clone lies one nucleotide away.

The cysteine opens and the phenylalanine closes a CDR3 of 16 amino acids. The retained sequence is limited to the CDR3, 48 bases, with the frame set at the first base. The CDR1 and CDR2 encoded by the germline V gene are SGHRS and YFSETQ. V trim: 3 bases; J trim: 5 bases; unmatched bases: 13. The library was prepared using bulk RNA-seq. Sequenced on an Illumina HiSeq 2500. The original pipeline was this. For the separate targeted TCR-seq dataset, MiXCR version 2.1.5 with default parameters extracted and quantified CDR3 sequences from raw reads. TCR-beta clones in the separate targeted TCR-seq dataset were defined according to the combination of V gene, J gene and CDR3 sequence. In the separate targeted TCR-seq dataset, clones with fewer than three counts were first removed, after which only the 90% most strongly expressed clones per sample were kept. In the separate targeted TCR-seq dataset, Treg-Tconv overlap was calculated per tissue as the number of shared clones divided by the total number of Treg clones, multiplied by 100. The public reads were reprocessed in TCRdb via fastp at Q25 and MiXCR, keeping in-frame beta chains. Every CDR3 protein is listed once, alongside the most common genes and DNA of its rows. It is TCRdb's table, rather than the study itself, that gives the V and J calls and clone size. In all, the sample holds about 1,300 distinct CDR3 sequences, and 55% to 70% of those were seen once. Nearly 7.5% of the sample is taken by the ten largest.

The chain joins TRBV5-1 to TRBJ2-5, with 7 bases matching TRBD2. The clonotype was recovered from a female donor with luminal breast cancer. Sample: sorted memory CD4+ effector T cells from the tumor. Reading the label with the study, this specimen's cell subset or site is: CD45RA-negative sorted CD4+ T cells (memory Tconv or effector/memory Treg). The CDR3 has the sequence CASSSGPGNGGETQYF. The nucleotide sequence reads TGCGCCAGCAGCTCCGGCCCAGGGAACGGGGGGGAGACCCAGTACTTC.